The source of this T cell receptor (beta chain) is a study of Ad26.COV2.S vaccination and SARS-CoV-2 variants. On the study more broadly: Once or twice, 56 days apart, Ad26.COV2.S was delivered intramuscularly. Findings and limits, study-wide: Participants in the vaccine arm had higher spike-specific TCR breadth; placebo recipients had lower. Comparable non-spike TCR breadth was observed in vaccine and placebo recipients.

V dropped 1 base and J dropped 2; count of bases not matched to a gene: 12. The CDR3 contains 19 residues. The germline V gene has CDR1 WSHSY and CDR2 SAAADI. Noted treatment: roughly 20 received Ad26.COV2.S at low or high dose, single or two shots; 5 received placebo; per-sample allocation not given. Repertoires come from day 63 after the first vaccine or placebo injection. Aged 18-55 years, donor was enrolled in Boston in the early 2020s. Profiled with immunoSEQ multiplex PCR; TCRdb holds only in-frame clones, not every one. This sample has hundreds of thousands of clones; about 85% occur once, and the top ten carry 3.3%. This clone appeared a single time. No antigen is known for it.

The sequencing used peripheral blood, collected in a trial of Ad26.COV2.S vaccine versus placebo. This TCR derives from a person between 18 and 59 years old who received the Ad26.COV2.S COVID-19 vaccine or a placebo. The J gene is TRBJ2-5, the V gene TRBV10-2; 11 bases match TRBD2. The CDR3 loop is CASSEWGSGRGHPQETQYF. As DNA, the CDR3 is TGCGCCAGCAGTGAGTGGGGTAGCGGGAGGGGGCACCCTCAAGAGACCCAGTACTTC.